These T cell receptor beta chains were read from a single sample in a study of Ad26.COV2.S vaccination and SARS-CoV-2 variants. Clones were sequenced by immunoSEQ multiplex PCR, and TCRdb holds only the in-frame ones, with some missing. The top ten clones hold approximately 1.5% of a sample with about 680,000 clones, 70% to 90% of them seen once. The source was peripheral blood, collected in a trial of Ad26.COV2.S vaccine versus placebo. The receptors derive from a person between 18 and 65 years old who received the Ad26.COV2.S COVID-19 vaccine or a placebo. Each CDR3 is given with its conserved first and last residue. The D gene is left open where the match is weak. Some rows mark clone size as missing; the rest say once, few, many or name a class of expanded clone.

abundance	j_gene	v_gene	d_gene	CDR3nt	CDR3aa
.	TRBJ2-1	TRBV30	TRBD2	TGTGCCTGGAGCCGGACTAGCGGGGCTTACAATGAGCAGTTCTTC	CAWSRTSGAYNEQFF
.	TRBJ1-1	TRBV18	.	TGTGCCAGCTCACCGGGCATGAACACTGAAGCTTTCTTT	CASSPGMNTEAFF
.	TRBJ2-2	TRBV12-3/TRBV12-4	.	TGTGCCAGCAGTTTACGGGATGGATGGGAGCTGTTTTTT	CASSLRDGWELFF
.	TRBJ1-4	TRBV19	.	TGTGCCAGTAACTGGGGACGGACACATGAAAAACTGTTTTTT	CASNWGRTHEKLFF
.	TRBJ2-7	TRBV11-2	TRBD2	TGTGCCAGCAGCCCCCGGGGACTAGCGGGAGGGCTTGACGAGCAGTACTTC	CASSPRGLAGGLDEQYF
.	TRBJ2-3	TRBV11-2	TRBD2	TGTGCCAGCAGCTTGAGCGCGGGGGGGCCTAAAGATACGCAGTATTTT	CASSLSAGGPKDTQYF
once	TRBJ2-3	TRBV24-1	TRBD1	TGTGCCACCAGTCAGGACAGGGGGCGCGAAGATACGCAGTATTTT	CATSQDRGREDTQYF
.	TRBJ2-1	TRBV7-9	TRBD2	TGTGCCAGCAGCCCCATCAGCGGGGGCCCCTACAATGAGCAGTTCTTC	CASSPISGGPYNEQFF
once	TRBJ1-6	TRBV6-6	.	TGTGCCAGCAGAATCGGAAAGGGGTTTGATTCACCCCTCCACTTT	CASRIGKGFDSPLHF
once	TRBJ2-2	TRBV6-5	.	TGTGCCAGCTCCAGGATACCGAACACCGGGGAGCTGTTTTTT	CASSRIPNTGELFF
.	TRBJ2-2	TRBV2	.	TGTGCCAGCAGTGAGGGTTCCGCGAACACCGGGGAGCTGTTTTTT	CASSEGSANTGELFF
.	TRBJ2-2	TRBV10-3	.	TGTGCCATCGGGGGGAACACCGGGGAGCTGTTTTTT	CAIGGNTGELFF
.	TRBJ2-1	TRBV2	.	TGTGCCAGCAGCTGGGAATCCTCCTACAATGAGCAGTTCTTC	CASSWESSYNEQFF
.	TRBJ1-1	TRBV7-8	TRBD1	TGTGCCAGCAGCTCCACGACAGGGAACATGAACACTGAAGCTTTCTTT	CASSSTTGNMNTEAFF
.	TRBJ1-2	TRBV6-5	.	TGTGCCAGCAGGCAGACAGTGAACTATGGCTACACCTTC	CASRQTVNYGYTF
.	TRBJ2-6	TRBV14	.	TGTGCCAGCAGCCCCCTAATCGGGAGAGGGGCCACTGGGGCCAACGTCCTGACTTTC	CASSPLIGRGATGANVLTF
.	TRBJ2-3	TRBV10-1	.	TGCGCCAGCAGTGACCCGAAACTAGCCACCGGCACAGATACGCAGTATTTT	CASSDPKLATGTDTQYF
.	TRBJ2-7	TRBV6-6	TRBD1	TGTGCCACCGACAGGGGGACCTCCTACGAGCAGTACTTC	CATDRGTSYEQYF
once	TRBJ2-5	TRBV30	TRBD2	TGTGCCTGGAGTGTACTGCCTAGCGGGAGTGAGACCCAGTACTTC	CAWSVLPSGSETQYF
.	TRBJ1-2	TRBV6-2/TRBV6-3	TRBD1	TGTGCCAGCAGTTATGAAGCGGGGACAGGGAATGGCTACACCTTC	CASSYEAGTGNGYTF
.	TRBJ2-1	TRBV7-9	TRBD2	TGTGCCAGCAGCCCGTTAGCGGGAGGGTTGTATGAGCAGTTCTTC	CASSPLAGGLYEQFF
.	TRBJ1-5	TRBV12-3/TRBV12-4	.	TGTGCCAGCAGTTTAGGACAGAATCAGCCCCAGCATTTT	CASSLGQNQPQHF
.	TRBJ2-5	TRBV2	.	TGTGCCAGCAGTGATATGATCCAAGAGACCCAGTACTTC	CASSDMIQETQYF
.	TRBJ2-6	TRBV9	.	TGTGCCAGCAGCATTTTGACGAGCTCTGGGGCCAACGTCCTGACTTTC	CASSILTSSGANVLTF